This T cell receptor (beta chain) derives from a study of cytomegalovirus exposure and HLA in healthy donors. The study's findings and limits: A later analysis linked around 15,000 TCR beta sequences to HLA alleles at 0.05 false discovery rate.

On this clone itself: Its target is not known.

V lost 1 base and J lost 0, with 6 bases in between. This CDR3 is 14 amino acids long. Looked up from germline, CDR1 is SGHTA and CDR2 is FQGNSA. It was with 60 Vbeta and 13 Jbeta primers that the PCR ran. Here immunoSEQ multiplex PCR was the method, and the copy in TCRdb shows in-frame clones only, minus some. The sample yields about 98,000 clones, over 60% seen once. This sequence originates from a man in his sixties in good health and CMV-seropositive. Material for sequencing was PBMCs. The chain carries TRBV7-2 and TRBJ1-1; D might be TRBD1 (5 bases). The CDR3 nucleotides are TGTGCCAGCAGCTTAGGGACACTGAACACTGAAGCTTTCTTT. Translating gives CASSLGTLNTEAFF. The full variable domain, in which reference TRBV7-2 and TRBJ1-1 provide the parts outside the CDR3, is GAGVSQSPSNKVTEKGKDVELRCDPISGHTALYWYRQSLGQGLEFLIYFQGNSAPDKSGLPSDRFSAERTGGSVSTLTIQRTQQEDSAVYLCASSLGTLNTEAFFGQGTRLTVV.